This T cell receptor (beta chain) was sequenced in a study of control samples from healthy donors and cancer patients. TCRdb keeps only in-frame clones here, not all; method: immunoSEQ multiplex PCR. The sample carries 45,000 to 70,000 clones, 75% to 95% recorded once. Germline values: CDR1 WSHSY, CDR2 SAAADI. Trimming removed 5 bases from V and 7 bases from J; junction bases left unmatched: 10. This CDR3 comprises 14 residues. The chain carries TRBV10-2 and TRBJ1-2, with TRBD1 matching over 7 bases. The origin of this receptor is a man aged 25-45 years with colorectal cancer. Sequenced: PBMCs. CDR3 region: CASSPDRVWGGYTF. The CDR3 nucleotides are TGCGCCAGCAGTCCTGACAGGGTATGGGGTGGCTACACCTTC.